Below, 27 T cell receptor beta chains from the same sample are listed, as sequenced in a study of human thymus T cells. Thymus pieces cut out during corrective heart surgery were the tissue that was used. Assay used: immunoSEQ multiplex PCR; TCRdb lists only in-frame clones, some missing. The sample shows 120,000 or so clones, about 95% of them seen only once. The material sequenced was thymus tissue. Every receptor here comes from a boy under two years old with a congenital heart defect but otherwise immunologically healthy.

The gene calls are TRBV4-2 and TRBJ2-7; TRBD1 is a possible D gene (6 bases). The germline gives CDR1 LGHNA, CDR2 YNFKEQ. The CDR3 sequence is 15 residues long. Trimming stripped 4 bases from V and 2 bases from J, with 15 bases between. The DNA of the CDR3 is TGTGCCAGCAGCCCGCGCCGGGGACAAGCCTACGAGCAGTACTTC. Translating gives CASSPRRGQAYEQYF.

V gene TRBV2 combines with J gene TRBJ2-3; 7 bases match TRBD1. After removal of 6 bases from V and 2 bases from J, the junction contained 11 bases not matched to a gene. Looked up from germline, CDR1 is SNHLY and CDR2 is FYNNEI. The CDR3 length is 16 residues. In nucleotides, the CDR3 is TGTGCCAGCAGGGAGAACGGACAGGTAATCACAGATACGCAGTATTTT. This encodes CASRENGQVITDTQYF.

This clone was seen just once. The chain employs TRBV4-1 and TRBJ1-6; unclear D gene. With 4 bases removed from V and 9 bases from J, the gap between germline ends came to 19 bases. The CDR3 is 16 residues long. Germline lookup yields CDR1 MGHRA and CDR2 YSYEKL. CDR3 in amino acids: CASSPPLGRRVSPLHF. The CDR3 coding sequence is TGCGCCAGCAGCCCTCCTCTAGGGAGAAGGGTTTCACCCCTCCACTTT.

The V gene is TRBV7-9, the J gene TRBJ2-1; D may be TRBD2 (5 bases). Trimming left V 1 base short and J 10 bases short, with 8 bases between. The CDR3 is made up of 12 amino acids. Germline V gives CDR1 SEHNR, CDR2 FQNEAQ (reference sequence). CDR3 sequence: CASSLDRREQFF. The CDR3 DNA follows: TGTGCCAGCAGCTTAGATCGGAGGGAGCAGTTCTTC.

CDR3 coding DNA: TGTGCCACCAGCAGAGATAAGAGGGGTGATGGCTACACCTTC. This encodes CATSRDKRGDGYTF. V and J are TRBV15 and TRBJ1-2; D may be TRBD1 (5 bases). CDR1 and CDR2 (germline): LNHNV, YYDKDF (reference sequence). Trimming stripped 0 bases from V and 6 bases from J, with 11 bases between. The CDR3 sequence is 14 residues long.

V is TRBV15 and J is TRBJ2-3, with D hard to call. CDR3 length: 16 residues. V lost 3 bases and J 0 bases, leaving 13 bases between the germline ends. Germline V lookup: CDR1 LNHNV, CDR2 YYDKDF (reference sequence). CDR3 nucleotides: TGTGCCACCAGCAGGTTGAAGGACCTTAGCACAGATACGCAGTATTTT. Amino acids: CATSRLKDLSTDTQYF.

V usage is TRBV28 and J usage is TRBJ2-3; 8 positions match TRBD2. Germline lookup yields CDR1 MDHEN and CDR2 SYDVKM. This CDR3 contains 17 residues. The trim removed 3 bases at V and 3 bases at J, leaving 11 bases unmatched. The CDR3 DNA reads TGTGCCAGCAGTTTGTACGTGCCGGGGGGGCAGACAGATACGCAGTATTTT. Translating gives CASSLYVPGGQTDTQYF.

The chain has TRBV5-1 and TRBJ1-4; the D gene is possibly TRBD1 (6 bases). The CDR3 spans 14 residues. The germline CDR1 and CDR2 sequences are SGHRS and YFSETQ. Trimming removed 0 bases at V and 6 bases at J, with 9 bases between. For the CDR3, the DNA is TGCGCCAGCAGCTTGGACAGGGTCGATGAAAAACTGTTTTTT. Translation: CASSLDRVDEKLFF. Full variable domain (remainder filled in from reference TRBV5-1 and TRBJ1-4): KAGVTQTPRYLIKTRGQQVTLSCSPISGHRSVSWYQQTPGQGLQFLFEYFSETQRNKGNFPGRFSGRQFSNSRSEMNVSTLELGDSALYLCASSLDRVDEKLFFGSGTQLSVL.

The chain joins TRBV14 to TRBJ1-2, with TRBD1 matching 9 bases. The CDR3 runs to 16 residues. The junction had 9 bases not matched to a gene; V was cut back by 1 base and J by 6 bases. Germline V gene lookup returns CDR1 SGHDN and CDR2 FVKESK. The CDR3 loop is CASSQAGTGFSHGYTF. For the CDR3, the DNA is TGTGCCAGCAGCCAAGCCGGGACAGGGTTTAGCCATGGCTACACCTTC.

The rearrangement uses TRBV5-1 and TRBJ1-4; D is ambiguous. This CDR3 comprises 16 residues. The ends were cut back, 2 bases at V and 7 bases at J, with 18 bases in the middle. Germline V gene lookup returns CDR1 SGHRS and CDR2 YFSETQ. The CDR3: CASSFGRLELGEKLFF. The CDR3 coding sequence is TGCGCCAGCAGCTTCGGCAGGCTTGAACTAGGTGAAAAACTGTTTTTT.

The chain recombines TRBV18 with TRBJ1-5; no clear D gene. Germline V lookup: CDR1 KGHSH, CDR2 LQKENI. The V end was cut by 4 bases, the J end by 5 bases, with 9 bases between. The CDR3 consists of 13 residues. The CDR3 DNA reads TGTGCCAGCTCACGGAACAAACATCAGCCCCAGCATTTT. This codes for CASSRNKHQPQHF.

The rearrangement links TRBV9 to TRBJ2-5; D is unclear. Germline V gives CDR1 SGDLS, CDR2 YYNGEE. Deletions cut 4 bases from V and 7 bases from J, with 11 bases between. CDR3 length: 12 residues. The DNA of the CDR3 is TGTGCCAGCAGCCCTGACTTGGGGACCCAGTACTTC. Its protein product is CASSPDLGTQYF.

CDR3 sequence: CASSYDRDGNFYGYTF. The CDR3, as DNA: TGTGCCAGCAGTTACGACAGAGACGGAAACTTCTATGGCTACACCTTC. V is TRBV6-6 and J is TRBJ1-2; tentative D call: TRBD1 (5 bases). V lost 2 bases and J lost 4, with 17 bases in between. The length of the CDR3 is 16 residues. Germline lookup yields CDR1 MNHNY and CDR2 SVGAGI (reference sequence).

The chain is built from TRBV10-3 and TRBJ1-2, with 8 bases lining up with TRBD1. Per the germline V gene, CDR1 is ENHRY and CDR2 is SYGVKD. Trimming cost V 3 bases and J 8 bases; bases outside gene matches: 8. The CDR3 runs 14 residues. CDR3 nucleotide sequence: TGTGCCATCAGTGACCCAGGGGGCGCAGGGGGCTACACCTTC. Its translation is CAISDPGGAGGYTF.

This chain joins TRBV28 and TRBJ1-2; the match to TRBD1 covers 7 bases. CDR1 MDHEN and CDR2 SYDVKM come from the germline V gene. CDR3 length equals 14 residues. V lost 5 bases, J lost 4 bases, and 7 bases stayed unmatched. The DNA for the CDR3 is TGTGCCAGCAGTCCCCCGGACAGGCGCTATGGCTACACCTTC. This codes for CASSPPDRRYGYTF.

The chain uses TRBV7-2 and TRBJ2-5; 7 bases are shared with TRBD1. The V gene end was trimmed by 1 base and the J gene end by 5 bases; junction bases not matched to a gene: 7. Germline CDR1 and CDR2: SGHTA and FQGNSA. The CDR3 extends over 15 amino acids. The CDR3 DNA follows: TGTGCCAGCAGCTTAGGCAGGGGGAAAGTCGAGACCCAGTACTTC. Its translation: CASSLGRGKVETQYF. Variable domain in full (rest from reference TRBV7-2 and TRBJ2-5): GAGVSQSPSNKVTEKGKDVELRCDPISGHTALYWYRQSLGQGLEFLIYFQGNSAPDKSGLPSDRFSAERTGGSVSTLTIQRTQQEDSAVYLCASSLGRGKVETQYFGPGTRLLVL.

The genes are TRBV7-2 and TRBJ1-2; 11 nucleotides align to TRBD1. Germline V CDR1 and CDR2: SGHTA, FQGNSA. The CDR3 is made up of 13 amino acids. V dropped 4 bases and J dropped 7; count of bases not matched to a gene: 2. CDR3 sequence reads: CASSSGTGGGYTF. CDR3 in DNA: TGTGCCAGCAGCTCCGGGACAGGGGGTGGCTACACCTTC.

V usage is TRBV4-2 and J usage is TRBJ2-1; 11 bases are shared with TRBD2. Germline CDR1 reads LGHNA; CDR2 reads YNFKEQ. The V gene end was trimmed by 6 bases and the J gene end by 5 bases; junction bases not matched to a gene: 15. This CDR3 has 18 residues. Here the CDR3 DNA reads TGTGCCAGCAGGGATGGGGACAGAGGGACTAGCGGAAACAATGAGCAGTTCTTC. Translating it yields CASRDGDRGTSGNNEQFF.

The chain recombines TRBV7-9 with TRBJ2-1; 9 positions match TRBD2. The trim removed 2 bases at V and 6 bases at J, leaving 8 bases unmatched. Germline V lookup: CDR1 SEHNR, CDR2 FQNEAQ (reference sequence). CDR3 length: 16 amino acids. CDR3 nucleotides: TGTGCCAGCAGCTTATTTAGGGTAGCGGGGGTCAATGAGCAGTTCTTC. Its translation: CASSLFRVAGVNEQFF.

The V and J genes are TRBV14 and TRBJ2-7; D gene uncertain. The CDR3 is 11 residues long. Germline V gene sequence: CDR1 SGHDN, CDR2 FVKESK. The V end lost 5 bases, the J end lost 3 bases, and 5 bases lay between the germline ends. The CDR3 DNA reads as TGTGCCAGCAGCAATAGCTACGAGCAGTACTTC. The encoded protein is CASSNSYEQYF.

The chain employs TRBV4-2 and TRBJ2-3; the match to TRBD2 covers 8 bases. The CDR3 totals 16 residues. The V gene's germline CDR1 is LGHNA and CDR2 YNFKEQ. V lost 7 bases, J lost 0 bases, and 9 bases stayed unmatched. The DNA for the CDR3 is TGTGCCAGCAAACGGGGGGGCACCTCTAGCACAGATACGCAGTATTTT. Translated: CASKRGGTSSTDTQYF.

There are a few counts of this clone. This sequence joins TRBV5-8 and TRBJ1-6; D is possibly TRBD1 (5 bases). V dropped 4 bases and J dropped 10 bases, with 15 bases sitting between them. This CDR3 region has 14 residues. Looked up from germline, CDR1 is SGHTS and CDR2 is YDEGEE. The CDR3 loop reads CASSVVGGPSPLHF. The CDR3 coding sequence is TGTGCCAGCAGCGTGGTGGGGGGACCATCACCCCTCCACTTT. Full variable domain (outside the CDR3, taken from reference TRBV5-8 and TRBJ1-6): EAGVTQSPTHLIKTRGQQATLRCSPISGHTSVYWYQQALGLGLQFLLWYDEGEERNRGNFPPRFSGRQFPNYSSELNVNALELEDSALYLCASSVVGGPSPLHFGNGTRLTVT.

The chain combines TRBV28 with TRBJ2-3; a possible D gene is TRBD1 (5 bases). Germline V CDR1 and CDR2: MDHEN, SYDVKM. The CDR3 is made up of 14 amino acids. V lost 6 bases and J 7 bases, leaving 17 bases between the germline ends. In DNA form, the CDR3 reads TGTGCCAGCAGACCAGGGATGCCTCAAAATACGCAGTATTTT. This codes for CASRPGMPQNTQYF. The full variable domain, rest sourced from reference TRBV28 and TRBJ2-3, is DVKVTQSSRYLVKRTGEKVFLECVQDMDHENMFWYRQDPGLGLRLIYFSYDVKMKEKGDIPEGYSVSREKKERFSLILESASTNQTSMYLCASRPGMPQNTQYFGPGTRLTVL.

This clone is a singleton in its sample. The chain employs TRBV5-4 and TRBJ1-3; D is unresolved. The germline V and J ends were trimmed by 3 bases and 3 bases, with 10 bases remaining between them. The CDR3 is made up of 14 amino acids. Germline values: CDR1 SGHNT, CDR2 YYREEE (reference sequence). Written as DNA, the CDR3 is TGTGCCAGCAGCTCCCGTGGAGGTGGAAACACCATATATTTT. This codes for CASSSRGGGNTIYF.

The CDR3 loop reads CASSFREGQYYGYTF. Here the CDR3 DNA reads TGTGCCAGCAGCTTCCGAGAAGGACAGTACTATGGCTACACCTTC. This chain connects TRBV5-6 to TRBJ1-2, with D possibly being TRBD1 (6 bases). This CDR3 contains 15 residues. Germline V lookup: CDR1 SGHDT, CDR2 YYEEEE. V was pared by 2 bases and J by 3 bases, with 14 bases between.

The rearrangement links TRBV6-6 to TRBJ1-5, with D hard to call. V lost 0 bases to trimming and J lost 2 bases, with 5 bases between them. CDR3 length equals 14 residues. Germline lookup yields CDR1 MNHNY and CDR2 SVGAGI (reference sequence). Here the CDR3 DNA reads TGTGCCAGCAGTTACTCGATGGGCAATCAGCCCCAGCATTTT. It yields the protein CASSYSMGNQPQHF.

This rearrangement joins TRBV2 to TRBJ2-5, with no clear D. Between the trimmed V and J ends, which lost 1 base and 6 bases, there was a span of 0 bases. Germline V CDR1 and CDR2: SNHLY, FYNNEI. This CDR3 contains 10 residues. CDR3 bases: TGTGCCAGCAGTGAAGAGACCCAGTACTTC. Protein: CASSEETQYF.